This T cell receptor (beta chain) is from a study of T cell repertoires in cytomegalovirus infection. MiXCR, applied by TCRdb to the reads, yields one record per CDR3 protein. The table shows 650,000 to 850,000 distinct CDR3 sequences, with about 28% occurring only once. Study-level points and caveats: There were HLA-C-restricted CMV-specific TCR beta clonotypes dominating the ex vivo response.

CDR1 SEHNR and CDR2 FQNEAQ come from the germline V gene (reference sequence). The V and J ends lost 2 bases and 5 bases, in that order; junction bases with no gene match: 10. The CDR3 spans 16 residues. Comments on this clonotype: Its cognate antigen is unknown.

The sample in question was cultured CD8+ T cells from PBMCs, obtained from culture after CMV antigen stimulation. This chain connects TRBV7-9 to TRBJ2-3, with TRBD1 matching 7 bases. This receptor was obtained from a human donor in good health (CMV status not recorded). Some clones in this sample may be carry-over from other donors' samples. CDR3 DNA: TGTGCCAGCAGCTTATTCGGACAGGCCGCCGGAGATACGCAGTATTTT. It codes for CASSLFGQAAGDTQYF. The full variable domain, in which reference TRBV7-9 and TRBJ2-3 provide the parts outside the CDR3, is DTGVSQNPRHKITKRGQNVTFRCDPISEHNRLYWYRQTLGQGPEFLTYFQNEAQLEKSRLLSDRFSAERPKGSFSTLEIQRTEQGDSAMYLCASSLFGQAAGDTQYFGPGTRLTVL.